This TCR beta chain was sequenced during a study of T cells in Graves' hyperthyroidism and ophthalmopathy. Study details: Upon initial diagnosis and before any treatment, peripheral blood was collected. General study findings and limits: Most expanded thyroid clonotypes above 0.001 recurred in blood.

The germline gives CDR1 SGHAT, CDR2 FQNNGV. Between the trimmed V and J ends, which lost 4 bases and 1 base, there was a span of 13 bases. The CDR3 sequence is 15 residues long. Amplified TCR beta CDR3 regions came from RNA transcripts. Primed by the HTBI set, a first-round RT-PCR was run on the TCR CDR3. TCRdb re-called the multiplex PCR reads through MiXCR, storing one row per CDR3 protein. The sample shows around 350,000 distinct CDR3 sequences, around 13% of them seen only once. Those patients with uncontrolled infection, other autoimmune disease, pregnancy or lactation were excluded. The source of the PBMCs was less than 12 ml of fresh peripheral blood. This clonotype was counted many times. Its antigen is not known.

The gene calls are TRBV11-2 and TRBJ1-1; D is ambiguous. The clonotype was recovered from a woman under 30 with Graves' hyperthyroidism. The sequencing input was blood. CDR3 sequence (DNA): TGTGCCAGCAGCTCTCGACATTCCTCGAACACTGAAGCTTTCTTT. It is translated as CASSSRHSSNTEAFF.